This TCR beta chain was documented in a study of T cell changes during pregnancy in multiple sclerosis. The data were produced by immunoSEQ multiplex PCR, yet TCRdb's version contains in-frame clones alone and is incomplete. The table includes about 60,000 clones, 93% detected once. Germline V gives CDR1 SGHVS, CDR2 FQNEAQ. The ends lost 1 base at V and 4 bases at J; junction bases unmatched: 1. This CDR3 has 15 amino acids. The sequencing here drew on peripheral blood, taken after pregnancy. The rearrangement uses TRBV7-8 and TRBJ2-1, with 10 bases matching TRBD2. The TCR was taken from a female donor with multiple sclerosis, enrolled in a pregnancy study. For the CDR3, the DNA is TGTGCCAGCAGCTTAGGGACTAGCGGATACAATGAGCAGTTCTTC. This translates into CASSLGTSGYNEQFF.